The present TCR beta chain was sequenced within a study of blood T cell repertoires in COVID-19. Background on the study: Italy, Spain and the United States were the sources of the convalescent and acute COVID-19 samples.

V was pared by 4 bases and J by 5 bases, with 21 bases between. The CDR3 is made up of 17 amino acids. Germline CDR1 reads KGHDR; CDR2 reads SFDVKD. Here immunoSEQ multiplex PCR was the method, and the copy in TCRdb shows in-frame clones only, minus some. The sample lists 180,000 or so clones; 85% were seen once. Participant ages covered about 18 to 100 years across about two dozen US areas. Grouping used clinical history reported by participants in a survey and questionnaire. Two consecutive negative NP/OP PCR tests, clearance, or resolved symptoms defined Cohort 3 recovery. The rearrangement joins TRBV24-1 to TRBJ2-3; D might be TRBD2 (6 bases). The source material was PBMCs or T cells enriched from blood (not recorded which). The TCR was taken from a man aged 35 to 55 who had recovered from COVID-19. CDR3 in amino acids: CATSDSPWGVAGDTQYF. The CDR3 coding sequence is TGTGCCACCAGTGACTCTCCTTGGGGGGTAGCAGGAGATACGCAGTATTTT.